This paragraph reports one TCR beta chain. As yet, its antigen is unknown. Use of 60 Vbeta and 13 Jbeta primers characterized the PCR. This table comes from immunoSEQ multiplex PCR, and its TCRdb copy is limited to in-frame clones, with some not included. The repertoire holds a few hundred thousand clones, with about 74% as singletons. The sample comes from a study of cytomegalovirus exposure and HLA in healthy donors. This CDR3 contains 16 residues. V was clipped by 2 bases and J by 3 bases, with 16 bases between them. Germline CDR1 and CDR2: MGHRA and YSYEKL. Study outcomes and limitations: Later on, an analysis tied roughly 17,000 TCR beta sequences to HLA alleles at 0.05 false discovery rate. The listing of 150 to 200 TCR beta chains classed them as cytomegalovirus-associated.

The V and J genes are TRBV4-1 and TRBJ2-5, with D perhaps TRBD2 (6 bases). Source material: PBMCs. This TCR came from a woman under 40 in good health and CMV-seronegative. The CDR3: CASSQNQGGGKETQYF. CDR3 DNA: TGCGCCAGCAGCCAAAACCAGGGAGGAGGCAAAGAGACCCAGTACTTC.